These T cell receptor beta chains were read from a single sample in a study of blood T cell repertoires in COVID-19. The protocol was immunoSEQ multiplex PCR, while the TCRdb copy is restricted to in-frame clones and leaves out a portion. Seen here are 56,000 or so clones, about 85% observed once, and the top ten hold about a tenth. Source material: peripheral blood. These receptors originate from a human donor in a cohort sampled during active COVID-19. The CDR3 runs from the conserved cysteine through the conserved F or W.

v_call cdr3_length cdr3_aa
TRBV15 14 CATSRARGTYEQYF
TRBV5-1 15 CASSHDGRWEETQYF
TRBV6-5 12 CASTALGTEQFF
TRBV11-3 15 CASSRGGEGSYEQYF
TRBV28 13 CASTPTPYQPQHF
TRBV11-3 13 CASSFTGNTEAFF
TRBV27 14 CASRRDRENTEAFF
TRBV10-2 16 CASRFGLAGGHNEQFF
TRBV12-3/TRBV12-4 13 CASSLRRGDTQYF
TRBV2 14 CASSEEGGFQPQHF
TRBV5-6 14 CASSFRRSSYEQYF
TRBV28 12 CASSFRTGEQYF
TRBV18 16 CASSSKLAGGTDTQYF
TRBV5-5 16 CASSLAWGLEGQPQHF
TRBV7-2 11 CASSIVYEQYF
TRBV28 13 CASGTGDVGPQHF
TRBV13 17 CASTGGLAGSFSYEQYF
TRBV29-1 15 CSVVQGFESTDTQYF
TRBV20-1 13 CSASRVGTGELFF
TRBV7-8 15 CASSLVGYPYGEQFF
TRBV6-1 14 CASSEFVGRTEAFF
TRBV3-1/TRBV3-2 15 CASSPSEVGLGEQYF
TRBV24-1 15 CATSDFTGSTDTQYF
TRBV6-1 16 CASSDGRGYPGNTIYF
TRBV20-1 16 CSASRPGLVDSNEQFF
TRBV19 13 CASRNRGNTEAFF
TRBV5-1 12 CASSPEIGEQFF
TRBV7-2 14 CASSATSGVYEQYF
TRBV12-3/TRBV12-4 12 CASSLVRETQYF
TRBV18 13 CASSQNVRDWSFF
TRBV18 14 CASSPPGQVETQYF
TRBV4-2 13 CASSHFQHYEQYF
TRBV28 14 CASSLAGITGELFF
TRBV19 14 CASSIQGTAGELFF
TRBV15 16 CATSRELGTGKNIQYF
TRBV4-2 16 CASSQVGLAGVHEQYF
TRBV3-1/TRBV3-2 16 CASSRLAGESYNEQFF
TRBV27 16 CASSSNPGTFTDTQYF
TRBV11-3 15 CASSLDRADTGELFF
TRBV6-2/TRBV6-3 16 CASNPHPQADTDTQYF